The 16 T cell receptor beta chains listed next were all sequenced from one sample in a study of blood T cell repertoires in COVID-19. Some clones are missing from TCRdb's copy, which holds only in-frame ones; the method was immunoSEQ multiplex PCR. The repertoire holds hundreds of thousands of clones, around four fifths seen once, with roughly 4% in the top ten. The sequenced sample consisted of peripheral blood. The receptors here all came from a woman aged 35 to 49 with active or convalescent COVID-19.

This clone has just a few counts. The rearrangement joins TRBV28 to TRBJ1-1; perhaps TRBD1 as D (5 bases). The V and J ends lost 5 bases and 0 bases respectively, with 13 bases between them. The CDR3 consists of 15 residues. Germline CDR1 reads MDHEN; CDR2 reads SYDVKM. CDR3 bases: TGTGCCAGCAGTCCCCAGGGTACGATGAACACTGAAGCTTTCTTT. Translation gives CASSPQGTMNTEAFF.

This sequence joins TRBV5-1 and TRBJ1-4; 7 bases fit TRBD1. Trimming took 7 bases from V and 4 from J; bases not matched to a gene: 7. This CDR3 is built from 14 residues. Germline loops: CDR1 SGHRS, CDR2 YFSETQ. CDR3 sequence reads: CASRYRGSNEKLFF. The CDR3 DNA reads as TGCGCCAGCCGCTACAGGGGCAGTAATGAAAAACTGTTTTTT.

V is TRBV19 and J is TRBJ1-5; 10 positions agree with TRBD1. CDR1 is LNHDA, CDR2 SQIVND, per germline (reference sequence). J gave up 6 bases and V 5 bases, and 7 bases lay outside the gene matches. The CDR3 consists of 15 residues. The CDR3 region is CASSLRDRGSQPQHF. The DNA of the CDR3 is TGTGCCAGTAGTCTGCGGGACAGGGGCAGTCAGCCCCAGCATTTT. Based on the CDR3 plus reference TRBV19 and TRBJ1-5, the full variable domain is DGGITQSPKYLFRKEGQNVTLSCEQNLNHDAMYWYRQDPGQGLRLIYYSQIVNDFQKGDIAEGYSVSREKKESFPLTVTSAQKNPTAFYLCASSLRDRGSQPQHFGDGTRLSIL.

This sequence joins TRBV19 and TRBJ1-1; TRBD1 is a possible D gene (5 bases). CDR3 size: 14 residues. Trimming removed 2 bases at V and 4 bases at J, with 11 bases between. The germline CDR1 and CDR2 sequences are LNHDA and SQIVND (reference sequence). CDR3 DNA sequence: TGTGCCAGTAGTATACAGGGTACGGGCACTGAAGCTTTCTTT. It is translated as CASSIQGTGTEAFF.

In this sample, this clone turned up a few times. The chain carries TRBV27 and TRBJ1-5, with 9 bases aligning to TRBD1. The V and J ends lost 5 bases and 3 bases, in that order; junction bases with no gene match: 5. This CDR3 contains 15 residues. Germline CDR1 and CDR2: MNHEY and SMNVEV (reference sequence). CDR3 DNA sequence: TGTGCCAGCAGTCTTACAGGGGGCCCCAATCAGCCCCAGCATTTT. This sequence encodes CASSLTGGPNQPQHF.

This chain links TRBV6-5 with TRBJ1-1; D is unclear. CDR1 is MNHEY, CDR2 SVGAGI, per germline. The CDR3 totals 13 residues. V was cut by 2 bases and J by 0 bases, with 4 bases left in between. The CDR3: CASSYHLNTEAFF. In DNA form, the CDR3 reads TGTGCCAGCAGTTACCATCTGAACACTGAAGCTTTCTTT.

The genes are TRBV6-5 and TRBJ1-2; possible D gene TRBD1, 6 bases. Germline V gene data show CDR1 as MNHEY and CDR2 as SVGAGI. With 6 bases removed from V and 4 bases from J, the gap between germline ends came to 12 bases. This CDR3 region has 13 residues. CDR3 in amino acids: CASRGQTGYGYTF. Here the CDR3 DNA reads TGTGCCAGCAGAGGACAGACAGGCTATGGCTACACCTTC.

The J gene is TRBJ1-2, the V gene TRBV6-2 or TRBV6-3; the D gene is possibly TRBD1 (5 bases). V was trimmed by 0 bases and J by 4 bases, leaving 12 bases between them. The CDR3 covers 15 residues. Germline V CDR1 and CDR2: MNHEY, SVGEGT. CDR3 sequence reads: CASSYSPGKSYGYTF. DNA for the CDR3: TGTGCCAGCAGTTACTCCCCAGGGAAAAGCTATGGCTACACCTTC.

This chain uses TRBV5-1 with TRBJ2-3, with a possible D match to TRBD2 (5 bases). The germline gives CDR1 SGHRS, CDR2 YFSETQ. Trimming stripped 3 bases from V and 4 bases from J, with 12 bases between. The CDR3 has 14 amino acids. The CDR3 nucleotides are TGCGCCAGCAGCTCGGGATTTGACGCAGATACGCAGTATTTT. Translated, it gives CASSSGFDADTQYF.

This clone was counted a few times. This CDR3 reads CASSSQTPPGSQYF. CDR3 nucleotide sequence: TGTGCCAGCAGCTCCCAGACCCCACCGGGATCGCAGTATTTT. The chain links TRBV28 to TRBJ2-3; maybe TRBD2 (5 bases). The V end lost 6 bases, the J end lost 10 bases, and 20 bases lay between the germline ends. CDR1 MDHEN and CDR2 SYDVKM come from the germline V gene. The CDR3 length is 14 residues.

CDR3 nucleotide sequence: TGCGCCAGCAGCCTTGGGGGACAGGTGCGCTACAATGAGCAGTTCTTC. Its protein product is CASSLGGQVRYNEQFF. V and J are TRBV4-1 and TRBJ2-1, with 8 nucleotides matching TRBD1. CDR1 and CDR2 (germline): MGHRA, YSYEKL. The V gene end was trimmed by 4 bases and the J gene end by 3 bases; junction bases not matched to a gene: 8. The CDR3 has 16 residues.

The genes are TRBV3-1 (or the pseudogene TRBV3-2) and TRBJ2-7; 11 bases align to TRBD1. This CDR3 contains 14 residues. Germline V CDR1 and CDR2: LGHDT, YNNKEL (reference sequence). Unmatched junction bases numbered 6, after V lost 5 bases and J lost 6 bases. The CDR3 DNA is TGTGCCAGCAGCGCCGGACAGGGGGCTGGCGAGCAGTACTTC. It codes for CASSAGQGAGEQYF.

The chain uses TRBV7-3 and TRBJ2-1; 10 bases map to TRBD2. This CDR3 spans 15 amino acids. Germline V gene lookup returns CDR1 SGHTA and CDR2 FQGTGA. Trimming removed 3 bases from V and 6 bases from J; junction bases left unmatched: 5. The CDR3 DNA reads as TGTGCCAGCAGCTTCAGCGGGGGGGCCGGCAATGAGCAGTTCTTC. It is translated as CASSFSGGAGNEQFF.

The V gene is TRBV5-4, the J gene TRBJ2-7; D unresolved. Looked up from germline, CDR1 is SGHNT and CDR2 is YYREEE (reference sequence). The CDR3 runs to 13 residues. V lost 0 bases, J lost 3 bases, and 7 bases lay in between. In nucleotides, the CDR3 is TGTGCCAGCAGCTTGGGGCATAACTACGAGCAGTACTTC. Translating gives CASSLGHNYEQYF.

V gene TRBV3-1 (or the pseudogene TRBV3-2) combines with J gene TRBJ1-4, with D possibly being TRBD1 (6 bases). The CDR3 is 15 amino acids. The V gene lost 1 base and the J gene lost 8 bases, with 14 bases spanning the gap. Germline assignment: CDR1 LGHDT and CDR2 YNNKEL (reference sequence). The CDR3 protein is CASSQGGRGWEKLFF. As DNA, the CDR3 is TGTGCCAGCAGCCAAGGAGGCAGGGGATGGGAAAAACTGTTTTTT.

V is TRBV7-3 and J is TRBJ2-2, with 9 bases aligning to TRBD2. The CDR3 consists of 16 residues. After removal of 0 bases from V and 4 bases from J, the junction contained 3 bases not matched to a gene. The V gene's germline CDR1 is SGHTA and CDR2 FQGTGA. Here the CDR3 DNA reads TGTGCCAGCAGCTTAACGGGACTAGCTCCCACCGGGGAGCTGTTTTTT. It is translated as CASSLTGLAPTGELFF.